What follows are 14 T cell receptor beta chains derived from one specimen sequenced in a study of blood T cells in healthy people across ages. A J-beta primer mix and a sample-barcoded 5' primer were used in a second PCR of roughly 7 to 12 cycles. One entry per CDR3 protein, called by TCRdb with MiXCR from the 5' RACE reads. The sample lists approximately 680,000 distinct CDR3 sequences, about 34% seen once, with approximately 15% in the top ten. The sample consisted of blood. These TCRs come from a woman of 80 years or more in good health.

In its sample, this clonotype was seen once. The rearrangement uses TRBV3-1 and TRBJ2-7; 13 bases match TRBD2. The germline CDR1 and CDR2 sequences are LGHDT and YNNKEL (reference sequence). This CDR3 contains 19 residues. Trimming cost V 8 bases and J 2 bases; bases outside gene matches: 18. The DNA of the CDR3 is TGTGCCAGCCTCACCCTTTCTCCCGGGACTAGCGGGAAGGCCTACGAGCAGTACTTC. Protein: CASLTLSPGTSGKAYEQYF.

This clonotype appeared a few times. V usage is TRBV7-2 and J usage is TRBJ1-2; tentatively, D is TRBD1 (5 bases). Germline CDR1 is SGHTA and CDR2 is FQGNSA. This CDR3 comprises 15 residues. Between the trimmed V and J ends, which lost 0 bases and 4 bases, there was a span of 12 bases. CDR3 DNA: TGTGCCAGCAGCTTAGCGAAGGGACGGAGCTATGGCTACACCTTC. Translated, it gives CASSLAKGRSYGYTF.

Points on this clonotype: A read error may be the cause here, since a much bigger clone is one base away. This CDR3 reads CASKYLGTRGNEQYF. The CDR3 DNA is TGTGCCAGCAAATATCTCGGGACAAGGGGCAATGAGCAGTACTTC. The chain combines TRBV27 with TRBJ2-5; D may be TRBD1 (6 bases). Germline lookup yields CDR1 MNHEY and CDR2 SMNVEV (reference sequence). V lost 7 bases to trimming and J lost 11 bases, with 26 bases between them. CDR3 length: 15 residues.

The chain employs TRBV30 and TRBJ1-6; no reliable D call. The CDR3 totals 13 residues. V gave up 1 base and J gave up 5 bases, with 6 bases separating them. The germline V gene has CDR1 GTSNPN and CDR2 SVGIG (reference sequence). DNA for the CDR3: TGTGCCTGGAGTGGGGGAAATAATTCACCCCTCCACTTT. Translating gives CAWSGGNNSPLHF.

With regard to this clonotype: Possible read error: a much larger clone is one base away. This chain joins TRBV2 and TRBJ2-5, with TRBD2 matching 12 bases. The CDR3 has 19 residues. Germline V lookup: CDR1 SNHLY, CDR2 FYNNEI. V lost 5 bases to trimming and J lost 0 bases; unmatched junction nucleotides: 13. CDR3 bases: TGTGCCAGCAGTAATGGCCGGACTAGCGGGGTAGGCCACCAAGAGACCCAGTACTTC. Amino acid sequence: CASSNGRTSGVGHQETQYF.

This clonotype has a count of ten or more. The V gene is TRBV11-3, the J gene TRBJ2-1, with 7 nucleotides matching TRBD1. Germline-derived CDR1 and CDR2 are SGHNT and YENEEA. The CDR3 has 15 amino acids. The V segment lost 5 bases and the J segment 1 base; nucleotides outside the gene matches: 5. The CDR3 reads CASSTGDNSYNEQFF. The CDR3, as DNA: TGTGCCAGCAGCACAGGGGATAATTCCTACAATGAGCAGTTCTTC.

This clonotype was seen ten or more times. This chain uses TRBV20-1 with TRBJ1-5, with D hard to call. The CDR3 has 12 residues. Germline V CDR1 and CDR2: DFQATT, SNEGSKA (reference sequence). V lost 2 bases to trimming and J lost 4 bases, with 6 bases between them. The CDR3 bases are TGCAGTGCTAGAACTGCGAATCAGCCCCAGCATTTT. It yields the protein CSARTANQPQHF.

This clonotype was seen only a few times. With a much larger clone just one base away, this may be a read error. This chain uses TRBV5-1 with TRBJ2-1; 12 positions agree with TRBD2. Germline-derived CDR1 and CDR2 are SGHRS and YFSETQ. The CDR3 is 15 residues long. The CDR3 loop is CASSRTSGVYKEQFF. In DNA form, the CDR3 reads TGCGCCAGCAGTAGGACTAGCGGGGTTTACAAGGAGCAGTTCTTC.

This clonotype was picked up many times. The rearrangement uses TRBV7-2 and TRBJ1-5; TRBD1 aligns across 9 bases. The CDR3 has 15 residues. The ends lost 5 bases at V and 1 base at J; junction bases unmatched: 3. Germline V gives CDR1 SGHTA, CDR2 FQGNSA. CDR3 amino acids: CASSTTGGSNQPQHF. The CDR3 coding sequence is TGTGCCAGCAGCACGACAGGGGGGAGCAATCAGCCCCAGCATTTT.

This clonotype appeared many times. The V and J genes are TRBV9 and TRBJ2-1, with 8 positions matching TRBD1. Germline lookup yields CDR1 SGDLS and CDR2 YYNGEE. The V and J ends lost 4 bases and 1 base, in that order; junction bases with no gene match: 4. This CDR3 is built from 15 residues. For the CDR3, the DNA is TGTGCCAGCAGCCCGCGGGACAGGTCCTACAATGAGCAGTTCTTC. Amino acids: CASSPRDRSYNEQFF. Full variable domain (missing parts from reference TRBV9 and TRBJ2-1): DSGVTQTPKHLITATGQRVTLRCSPRSGDLSVYWYQQSLDQGLQFLIQYYNGEERAKGNILERFSAQQFPDLHSELNLSSLELGDSALYFCASSPRDRSYNEQFFGPGTRLTVL.

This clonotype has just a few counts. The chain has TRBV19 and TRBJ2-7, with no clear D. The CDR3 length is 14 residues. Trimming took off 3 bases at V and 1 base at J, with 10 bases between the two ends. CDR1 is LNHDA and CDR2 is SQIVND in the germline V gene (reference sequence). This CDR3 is CASSISRSSYEQYF. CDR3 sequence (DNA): TGTGCCAGTAGTATTTCTAGGTCTTCCTACGAGCAGTACTTC.

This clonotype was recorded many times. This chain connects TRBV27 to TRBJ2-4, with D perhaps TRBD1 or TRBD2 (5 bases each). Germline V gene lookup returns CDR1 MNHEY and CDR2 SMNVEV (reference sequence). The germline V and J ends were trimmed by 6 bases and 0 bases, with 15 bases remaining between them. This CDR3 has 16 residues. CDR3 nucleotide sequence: TGTGCCAGCAGCCTTGGGGGTTTACTAGCCAAAAACATTCAGTACTTC. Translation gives CASSLGGLLAKNIQYF.

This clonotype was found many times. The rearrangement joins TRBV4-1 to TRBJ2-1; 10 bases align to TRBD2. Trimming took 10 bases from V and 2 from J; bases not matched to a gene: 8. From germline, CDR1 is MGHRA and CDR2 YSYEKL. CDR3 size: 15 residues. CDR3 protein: CATSLAGVPYNEQFF. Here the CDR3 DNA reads TGCGCCACCTCCCTAGCGGGGGTTCCCTACAATGAGCAGTTCTTC.

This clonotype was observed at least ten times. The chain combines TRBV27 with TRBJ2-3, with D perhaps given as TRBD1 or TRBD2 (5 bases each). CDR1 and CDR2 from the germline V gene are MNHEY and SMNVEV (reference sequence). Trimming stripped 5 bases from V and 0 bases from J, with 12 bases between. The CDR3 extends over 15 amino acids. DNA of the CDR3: TGTGCCAGCAGTCCGGGACGCCTGAGCACAGATACGCAGTATTTT. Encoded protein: CASSPGRLSTDTQYF.